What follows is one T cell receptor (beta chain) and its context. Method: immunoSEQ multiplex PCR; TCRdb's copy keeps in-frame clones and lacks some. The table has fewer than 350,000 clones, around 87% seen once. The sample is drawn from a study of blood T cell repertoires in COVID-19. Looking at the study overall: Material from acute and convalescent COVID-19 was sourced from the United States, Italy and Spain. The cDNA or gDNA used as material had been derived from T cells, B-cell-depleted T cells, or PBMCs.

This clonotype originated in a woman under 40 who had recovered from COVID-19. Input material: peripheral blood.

CDR3 coding DNA: TGCAGTGTAGGGGACACTGAAGCTTTCTTT. It yields the protein CSVGDTEAFF. V is TRBV20-1 and J is TRBJ1-1; tentatively, D is TRBD1 (5 bases). The germline V gene encodes CDR1 DFQATT and CDR2 SNEGSKA (reference sequence). Trimming removed 7 bases at V and 3 bases at J, with 6 bases between. The CDR3 totals 10 residues.